The clone carrying this T cell receptor (beta chain) was seen only a few times. Antigen specificity is unknown. This sample is part of a study of T cells in Graves' hyperthyroidism and ophthalmopathy. Whole-study results and caveats: Blood also showed most of the thyroid clonotypes that were expanded above 0.001. Stable hyperthyroidism was separated from ophthalmopathy by a model based on 13 V-J features.

Researchers amplified the TCR beta CDR3 regions from RNA transcripts. The HTBI set primed first-round TCR CDR3 RT-PCR. One entry per CDR3 protein results from TCRdb running MiXCR on the multiplex PCR reads. The sample includes about 740,000 distinct CDR3 sequences, approximately 14% of them seen just once. Pregnant or lactating patients were excluded, as were those with uncontrolled infection or other autoimmune disease. Clinical symptoms, serum thyroxine and TRAb, thyroid ultrasound and orbital computed tomography were used for the diagnoses. This TCR derives from a woman aged 18 to 35 with Graves' hyperthyroidism. The sequenced sample was blood.

The CDR3 sequence: CASSSGLNNEQFF. The CDR3, as DNA: TGTGCCAGCAGCTCGGGACTCAACAATGAGCAGTTCTTC. The chain has TRBV7-9 and TRBJ2-1; TRBD2 is a possible D gene (6 bases). Germline CDR1 and CDR2: SEHNR and FQNEAQ (reference sequence). This CDR3 contains 13 residues. V lost 4 bases to trimming and J lost 5 bases, with 9 bases between them.